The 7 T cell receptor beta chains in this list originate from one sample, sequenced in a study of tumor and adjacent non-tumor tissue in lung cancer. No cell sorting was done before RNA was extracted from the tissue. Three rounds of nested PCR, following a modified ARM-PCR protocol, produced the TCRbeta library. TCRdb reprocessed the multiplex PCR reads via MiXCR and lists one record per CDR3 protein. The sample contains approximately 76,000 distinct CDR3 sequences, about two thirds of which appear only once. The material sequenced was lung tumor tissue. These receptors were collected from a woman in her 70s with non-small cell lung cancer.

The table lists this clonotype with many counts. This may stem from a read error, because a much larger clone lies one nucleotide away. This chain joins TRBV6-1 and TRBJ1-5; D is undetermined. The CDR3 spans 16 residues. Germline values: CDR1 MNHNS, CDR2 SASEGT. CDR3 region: CASNEAWGEGNQPQHF. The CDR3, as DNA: TGTGCCAGCAATGAAGCATGGGGAGAAGGCAATCAGCCCCAGCATTTT.

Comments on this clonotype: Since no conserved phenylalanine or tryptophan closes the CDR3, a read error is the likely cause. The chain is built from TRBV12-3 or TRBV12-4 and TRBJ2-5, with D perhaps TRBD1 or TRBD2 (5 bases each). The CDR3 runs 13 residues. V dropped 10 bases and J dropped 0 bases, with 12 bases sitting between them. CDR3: CANSRGDQETQYS. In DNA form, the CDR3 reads TGTGCCAACTCCCGGGGCGACCAAGAGACCCAGTACTCC.

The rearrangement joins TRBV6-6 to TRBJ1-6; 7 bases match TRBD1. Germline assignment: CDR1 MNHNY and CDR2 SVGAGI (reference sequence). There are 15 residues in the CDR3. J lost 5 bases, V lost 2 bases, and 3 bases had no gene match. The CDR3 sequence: CASSYGGTDNSPLHF. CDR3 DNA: TGTGCCAGCAGTTACGGTGGGACAGATAATTCACCCCTCCACTTT.

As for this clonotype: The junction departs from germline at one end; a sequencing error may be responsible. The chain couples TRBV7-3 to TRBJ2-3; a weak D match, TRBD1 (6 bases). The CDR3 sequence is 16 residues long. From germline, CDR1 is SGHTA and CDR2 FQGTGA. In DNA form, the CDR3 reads TGTGTCAGCAGCGAACTACAGGGTAGGGGCACAGATACGCAGTATTTT. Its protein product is CVSSELQGRGTDTQYF.

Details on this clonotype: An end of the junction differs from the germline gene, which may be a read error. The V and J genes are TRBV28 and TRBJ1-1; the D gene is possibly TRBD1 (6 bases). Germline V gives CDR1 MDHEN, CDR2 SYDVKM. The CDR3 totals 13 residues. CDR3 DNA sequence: TGTGACAGCAGCGGGGACACCCAGGCTGAAGCTTTCTTT. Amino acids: CDSSGDTQAEAFF.

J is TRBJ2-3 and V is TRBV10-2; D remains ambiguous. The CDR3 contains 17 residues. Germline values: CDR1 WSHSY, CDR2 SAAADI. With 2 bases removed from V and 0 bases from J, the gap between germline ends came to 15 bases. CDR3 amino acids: CASSEPQTRSSTDTQYF. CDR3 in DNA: TGCGCCAGCAGTGAGCCTCAGACCCGTTCTAGCACAGATACGCAGTATTTT.

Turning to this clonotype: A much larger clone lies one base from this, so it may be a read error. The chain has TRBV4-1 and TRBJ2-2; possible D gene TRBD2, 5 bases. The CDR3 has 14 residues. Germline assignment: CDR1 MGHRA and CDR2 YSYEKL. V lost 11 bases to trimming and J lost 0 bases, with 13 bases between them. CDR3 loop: CAGLGLANTGELFF. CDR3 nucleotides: TGCGCCGGCTTAGGACTTGCGAACACCGGGGAGCTGTTTTTT.